The text below deals with one TCR beta chain. The data were produced by immunoSEQ multiplex PCR, yet TCRdb's version contains in-frame clones alone and is incomplete. Of around 400,000 clones listed, 80% to 90% are singletons. These data belong to a study of blood T cell repertoires in COVID-19. For the study at large: The cDNA or gDNA used as material had been derived from T cells, B-cell-depleted T cells, or PBMCs.

The CDR3 consists of 15 residues. Germline assignment: CDR1 SQVTM and CDR2 ANQGSEA. The chain has TRBV29-1 and TRBJ2-1; the match to TRBD2 covers 10 bases. Sample: peripheral blood. The sequence derives from a woman aged 60-75 years with COVID-19, enrolled during active disease. CDR3 DNA: TGCACCACGTCAGAGCGGGGGGGGATCTACAATGAGCAGTTCTTC. Translated, it gives CTTSERGGIYNEQFF.